Listed below are T cell receptor beta chains from one sample, sequenced in a study of blood T cell repertoires in COVID-19. Sequencing was performed with immunoSEQ multiplex PCR; in TCRdb, only in-frame clones are kept and a portion is missing. This table holds 150,000 or so clones, around 80% found once. The sequenced sample consisted of peripheral blood. Receptor source: a human donor with acute or convalescent COVID-19. The donor label of this sample is uncertain. The CDR3 runs from the conserved cysteine through the conserved F or W. The D gene is left open where the match is weak. The listing skips clone size in some rows; elsewhere it reads once, few, many or a size class.

V gene	J gene	clone size	D gene	CDR3 protein	CDR3 DNA
TRBV7-8	TRBJ1-2	.	TRBD1	CASSFAMTGAYGYTF	TGTGCCAGCAGCTTTGCGATGACAGGGGCCTATGGCTACACCTTC
TRBV5-4	TRBJ1-6	.	.	CASSSGNLDQTLHF	TGTGCCAGCAGCTCCGGGAATTTGGATCAAACCCTCCACTTT
TRBV18	TRBJ2-7	few	.	CASSQGTNEQYF	TGTGCCAGCTCACAAGGGACAAACGAGCAGTACTTC
TRBV5-8	TRBJ2-3	once	.	CASSSLKGHTSTDTQYF	TGTGCCAGCAGCTCGCTTAAGGGACACACTAGCACAGATACGCAGTATTTT
TRBV7-2	TRBJ1-1	.	TRBD1	CASSLEGAGDTEAFF	TGTGCCAGCAGCTTAGAGGGGGCAGGGGACACTGAAGCTTTCTTT
TRBV5-1	TRBJ1-3	few	.	CASAFGSPSGNTIYF	TGCGCCAGCGCCTTCGGGTCTCCCTCTGGAAACACCATATATTTT
TRBV7-9	TRBJ2-3	.	TRBD1	CASSLVDRAWDTQYF	TGTGCCAGCAGCCTCGTAGACAGGGCGTGGGATACGCAGTATTTT
TRBV19	TRBJ1-5	.	TRBD1	CASRPTGGGQPQHF	TGTGCCAGTAGACCGACAGGGGGCGGGCAGCCCCAGCATTTT
TRBV5-1	TRBJ2-5	.	TRBD1	CASSWTGGEETQYF	TGCGCCAGCAGCTGGACAGGGGGCGAAGAGACCCAGTACTTC
TRBV14	TRBJ1-2	.	.	CASSQERDSYGYTF	TGTGCCAGCAGCCAAGAGAGGGATTCCTATGGCTACACCTTC
TRBV6-5	TRBJ1-3	.	TRBD1	CASTKTGAGNTIYF	TGTGCCAGCACCAAAACAGGGGCTGGAAACACCATATATTTT
TRBV3-1/TRBV3-2	TRBJ2-1	.	TRBD2	CASSPYNIAGGNEQFF	TGTGCCAGCAGCCCGTACAACATAGCGGGGGGGAATGAGCAGTTCTTC
TRBV5-1	TRBJ2-7	.	.	CASSQNTGHEQYF	TGCGCCAGCAGCCAAAATACAGGTCACGAGCAGTACTTC
TRBV5-4	TRBJ1-3	.	TRBD1	CASSSDRSSGNTIYF	TGTGCCAGCAGTTCGGACAGGAGTTCTGGAAACACCATATATTTT
TRBV6-5	TRBJ2-7	.	.	CASSYDTPEGYEQYF	TGTGCCAGCAGTTACGACACCCCCGAGGGCTACGAGCAGTACTTC
TRBV15	TRBJ1-5	.	.	CATSTRTGNQPQHF	TGTGCCACCAGCACTAGGACAGGCAATCAGCCCCAGCATTTT
TRBV18	TRBJ2-3	.	.	CASSPPGVRTDTQYF	TGTGCCAGCTCACCCCCCGGGGTTCGGACAGATACGCAGTATTTT
TRBV27	TRBJ2-2	.	.	CASSSYARGTGELFF	TGTGCCAGCAGCTCTTATGCGCGAGGCACCGGGGAGCTGTTTTTT
TRBV5-1	TRBJ1-3	.	.	CASSLAAGLGGNTIYF	TGCGCCAGCAGCTTGGCAGCAGGGCTTGGAGGAAACACCATATATTTT
TRBV7-2	TRBJ2-2	once	.	CASSRGSNTGELFF	TGTGCCAGCAGCCGGGGTTCGAACACCGGGGAGCTGTTTTTT
TRBV7-9	TRBJ2-3	few	TRBD1	CASSLVTGGTDTQYF	TGTGCCAGCAGCTTAGTAACAGGGGGCACAGATACGCAGTATTTT
TRBV5-8	TRBJ1-2	.	.	CASTQGQGTRNYGYTF	TGTGCCAGCACCCAAGGTCAGGGAACCCGTAACTATGGCTACACCTTC
TRBV19	TRBJ2-7	.	TRBD2	CASSTRPGTSGGFYEQYF	TGTGCCAGTAGTACCCGTCCCGGGACTAGCGGGGGGTTCTACGAGCAGTACTTC
TRBV5-1	TRBJ1-1	.	TRBD1	CASSWGQKNTEAFF	TGCGCCAGCAGCTGGGGACAGAAGAACACTGAAGCTTTCTTT
TRBV5-1	TRBJ1-2	.	TRBD1	CASSLGQGSIGYTF	TGCGCCAGCAGCTTGGGACAGGGGAGCATTGGCTACACCTTC
TRBV5-1	TRBJ2-1	.	TRBD1	CASSSTGLLFF	TGCGCCAGCAGCTCGACAGGGCTGCTGTTCTTC
TRBV2	TRBJ1-1	.	.	CASRTNQRAEAFF	TGTGCCAGCAGAACAAACCAGAGGGCTGAAGCTTTCTTT
TRBV7-3	TRBJ2-3	.	TRBD2	CASSPGLGTQYF	TGTGCCAGCAGCCCGGGACTAGGAACGCAGTATTTT
TRBV23-1	TRBJ2-5	.	.	CASSQSRRQILQETQYF	TGCGCCAGCAGTCAATCGAGAAGACAGATACTCCAAGAGACCCAGTACTTC
TRBV10-3	TRBJ2-2	.	.	CAISEPTLRGGELFF	TGTGCCATCAGTGAGCCTACGCTCAGGGGCGGGGAGCTGTTTTTT
TRBV27	TRBJ1-3	.	TRBD1	CASSVTGGWGNTIYF	TGTGCCAGCAGTGTCACAGGGGGCTGGGGAAACACCATATATTTT
TRBV5-5	TRBJ2-2	.	TRBD1	CASDWGDRGSTGELFF	TGTGCCAGCGATTGGGGGGACAGGGGTTCGACCGGGGAGCTGTTTTTT
TRBV6-1	TRBJ1-2	.	TRBD1	CAGSELGTGVYTF	TGTGCCGGCAGTGAGTTGGGGACAGGGGTCTACACCTTC
TRBV9	TRBJ1-6	.	.	CASSDLWGGNNSPLHF	TGTGCCAGCAGCGACTTGTGGGGCGGAAATAATTCACCCCTCCACTTT
TRBV14	TRBJ1-4	.	TRBD1	CASSQQGGLYGAEKLFF	TGTGCCAGCAGCCAACAGGGGGGCCTTTATGGGGCTGAAAAACTGTTTTTT
TRBV30	TRBJ2-7	once	TRBD1	CAWSVVKGAPSEQYF	TGTGCCTGGAGTGTAGTCAAGGGGGCTCCTTCAGAGCAGTACTTC
TRBV6-5	TRBJ1-1	once	.	CATADRNTEAFF	TGTGCCACCGCGGACAGGAACACTGAAGCTTTCTTT
TRBV7-9	TRBJ2-3	.	TRBD2	CASSVGLAGGTDTQYF	TGTGCCAGCAGCGTAGGACTAGCGGGGGGCACAGATACGCAGTATTTT
TRBV3-1/TRBV3-2	TRBJ2-2	.	.	CASSQALLPGELFF	TGTGCCAGCAGCCAAGCCCTCCTCCCCGGGGAGCTGTTTTTT
TRBV11-3	TRBJ2-5	.	TRBD1	CASSSGQGASETQYF	TGTGCCAGCAGCTCCGGACAGGGGGCGTCGGAGACCCAGTACTTC
TRBV12-3/TRBV12-4	TRBJ1-2	.	TRBD1	CASSLTGIGGYTF	TGTGCCAGCAGTTTGACAGGGATCGGCGGCTACACCTTC
TRBV27	TRBJ2-7	.	TRBD1	CASSSEDRLWIEQYF	TGTGCCAGCAGTTCCGAGGACAGGTTGTGGATCGAGCAGTACTTC
TRBV5-4	TRBJ2-7	.	TRBD2	CASSLRSSGGAYEQYF	TGTGCCAGCAGCTTACGGTCTAGCGGGGGGGCCTACGAGCAGTACTTC
TRBV24-1	TRBJ2-1	.	.	CATSDITGSSYNEQFF	TGTGCCACCAGTGATATTACAGGCAGCTCCTACAATGAGCAGTTCTTC
TRBV25-1	TRBJ1-2	.	.	CASSEYGQRYGYTF	TGTGCCAGCAGTGAATATGGACAGCGCTATGGCTACACCTTC
TRBV30	TRBJ1-1	.	.	CACTEVQANTEAFF	TGTGCCTGCACGGAAGTACAGGCGAACACTGAAGCTTTCTTT
TRBV7-2	TRBJ2-7	few	.	CASSLEVTSYEQYF	TGTGCCAGCAGCTTAGAAGTGACATCCTACGAGCAGTACTTC
TRBV18	TRBJ1-2	.	.	CASSPTTGGAGYTF	TGTGCCAGCTCACCCACTACGGGGGGCGCTGGCTACACCTTC
TRBV24-1	TRBJ2-2	.	.	CATSDVRGTGELFF	TGTGCCACCAGTGATGTGAGAGGAACCGGGGAGCTGTTTTTT
TRBV6-6	TRBJ1-2	.	.	CASTQGTNANYGYTF	TGTGCCAGCACCCAGGGAACAAATGCTAACTATGGCTACACCTTC
TRBV29-1	TRBJ1-1	.	.	CSVENGNLNTEAFF	TGCAGCGTTGAGAACGGGAACCTGAACACTGAAGCTTTCTTT
TRBV3-1/TRBV3-2	TRBJ2-7	.	TRBD2	CASSHGARGDEQYF	TGTGCCAGCAGCCATGGGGCCCGGGGGGACGAGCAGTACTTC
TRBV12-5	TRBJ2-5	.	.	CASGRSMETQYF	TGTGCTAGTGGCCGCAGTATGGAGACCCAGTACTTC
TRBV7-2	TRBJ2-1	.	TRBD1	CASSLVARQGAGEQFF	TGTGCCAGCAGCTTAGTGGCCCGACAGGGGGCAGGTGAGCAGTTCTTC
TRBV5-5	TRBJ1-2	.	.	CASSDTTGPYGYTF	TGTGCCAGCAGCGATACGACAGGCCCCTATGGCTACACCTTC
TRBV18	TRBJ1-1	few	.	CASSPPGGTEAFF	TGTGCCAGCTCACCACCGGGGGGCACTGAAGCTTTCTTT
TRBV5-4	TRBJ2-1	.	TRBD2	CASSLALAGGNEQFF	TGTGCCAGCAGCCTGGCGCTAGCGGGGGGTAATGAGCAGTTCTTC
TRBV12-5	TRBJ2-2	.	.	CASGLGTDTRELFF	TGTGCTAGTGGTTTGGGGACAGACACCAGGGAGCTGTTTTTT
TRBV27	TRBJ1-6	.	TRBD1	CASRTGSSYNSPLHF	TGTGCCAGCAGGACAGGGAGCTCCTATAATTCACCCCTCCACTTT
TRBV19	TRBJ2-2	.	TRBD1	CASSIRGQLSIGELFF	TGTGCCAGTAGTATAAGGGGACAGTTGAGTATCGGGGAGCTGTTTTTT